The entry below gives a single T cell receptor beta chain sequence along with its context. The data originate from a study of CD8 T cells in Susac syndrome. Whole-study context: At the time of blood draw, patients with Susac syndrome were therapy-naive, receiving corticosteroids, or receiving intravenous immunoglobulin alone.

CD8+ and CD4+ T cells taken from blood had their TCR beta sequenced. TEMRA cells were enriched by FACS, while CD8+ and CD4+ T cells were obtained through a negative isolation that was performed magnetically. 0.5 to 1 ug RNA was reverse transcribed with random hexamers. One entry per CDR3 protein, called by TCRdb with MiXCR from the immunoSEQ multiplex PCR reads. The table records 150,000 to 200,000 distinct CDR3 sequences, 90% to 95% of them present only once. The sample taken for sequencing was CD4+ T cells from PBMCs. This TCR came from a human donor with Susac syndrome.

CDR3 sequence: CASSEGFLTDTQYF. CDR3 in DNA: TGTGCCAGCAGTGAGGGGTTTCTCACAGATACGCAGTATTTT. This chain connects TRBV25-1 to TRBJ2-3; D is unresolved. From germline, CDR1 is MGHDK and CDR2 SYGVNS. Trimming took 3 bases from V and 2 from J, leaving 9 bases between them. This CDR3 has 14 amino acids.